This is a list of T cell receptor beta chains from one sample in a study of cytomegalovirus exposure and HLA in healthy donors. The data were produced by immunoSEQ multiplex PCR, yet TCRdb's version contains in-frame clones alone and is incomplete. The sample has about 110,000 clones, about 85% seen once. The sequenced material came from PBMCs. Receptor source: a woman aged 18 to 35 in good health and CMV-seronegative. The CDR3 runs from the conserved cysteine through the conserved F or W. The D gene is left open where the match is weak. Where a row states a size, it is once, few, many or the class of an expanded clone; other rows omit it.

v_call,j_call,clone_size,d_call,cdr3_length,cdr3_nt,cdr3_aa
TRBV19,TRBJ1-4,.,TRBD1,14,TGTGCCAGTAGTATGGAGGGGGCTCGGGAAAAACTGTTTTTT,CASSMEGAREKLFF
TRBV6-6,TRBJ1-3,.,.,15,TGTGCCAGCAGTTTTGGACGGGGCTCTGGAAACACCATATATTTT,CASSFGRGSGNTIYF
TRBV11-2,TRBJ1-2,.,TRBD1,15,TGTGCCAGCAGCTCTTACAGGGGTTCCAACTATGGCTACACCTTC,CASSSYRGSNYGYTF
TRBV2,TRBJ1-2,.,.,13,TGTGCCAGCATTGGGGGGGAACTGATTGGCTACACCTTC,CASIGGELIGYTF
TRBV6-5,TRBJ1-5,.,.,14,TGTGCCAGCAGTTACTCGGGCAGCAATCAGCCCCAGCATTTT,CASSYSGSNQPQHF
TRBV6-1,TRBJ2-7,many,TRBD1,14,TGTGCCAGCAGTGAAAGGGACAGAGTGATCGAGCAGTACTTC,CASSERDRVIEQYF
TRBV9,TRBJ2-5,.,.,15,TGTGCCAGCAGCGTAGGGACGGGACTGCAAGAGACCCAGTACTTC,CASSVGTGLQETQYF
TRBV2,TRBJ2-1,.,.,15,TGTGCCAGCAGGCCCTACGGAGCGGTAGCACAGGAGCAGTTCTTC,CASRPYGAVAQEQFF
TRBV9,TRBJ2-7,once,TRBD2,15,TGTGCCAGCAGCGCGACTAGCGGGGGTGGCTACGAGCAGTACTTC,CASSATSGGGYEQYF
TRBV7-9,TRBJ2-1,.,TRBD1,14,TGTGCCAGCAGCTACAGGGGAGAGGTAAATGAGCAGTTCTTC,CASSYRGEVNEQFF
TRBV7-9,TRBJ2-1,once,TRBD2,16,TGTGCCAGCAGCCCTAGTACTAGCGGGGGGGCGGGTGAGCAGTTCTTC,CASSPSTSGGAGEQFF
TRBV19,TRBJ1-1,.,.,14,TGTGCCAGTAGTATTCAGGGTGGGCCGGGTGAAGCTTTCTTT,CASSIQGGPGEAFF
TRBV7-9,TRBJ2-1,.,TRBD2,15,TGTGCCAGCAGCTTATGGGTTAGCGGGGTAGATGAGCAGTTCTTC,CASSLWVSGVDEQFF
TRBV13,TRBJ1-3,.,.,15,TGTGCCAGCAGCTTAGCTCAGAACTCTGGAAACACCATATATTTT,CASSLAQNSGNTIYF
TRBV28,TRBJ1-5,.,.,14,TGTGCCACTATGTCGACAGCGAGCAATCAGCCCCAGCATTTT,CATMSTASNQPQHF
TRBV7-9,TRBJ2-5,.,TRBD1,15,TGTGCCAGCAGCGTTGGACAGGGAGATCGAGAGACCCAGTACTTC,CASSVGQGDRETQYF
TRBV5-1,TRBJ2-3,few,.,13,TGCGCCAGCAGCTTGGACAGGCAAGATACGCAGTATTTT,CASSLDRQDTQYF
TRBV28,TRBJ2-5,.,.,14,TGTGCCAGCAGTCCCTCTCCAGGGTGGGAGACCCAGTACTTC,CASSPSPGWETQYF
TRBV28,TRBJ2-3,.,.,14,TGTGCCAGCAGCACGAGTGCATACACAGATACGCAGTATTTT,CASSTSAYTDTQYF
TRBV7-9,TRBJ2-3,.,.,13,TGTGCCAGCAGCGTTAGCCGGCCAGATACGCAGTATTTT,CASSVSRPDTQYF